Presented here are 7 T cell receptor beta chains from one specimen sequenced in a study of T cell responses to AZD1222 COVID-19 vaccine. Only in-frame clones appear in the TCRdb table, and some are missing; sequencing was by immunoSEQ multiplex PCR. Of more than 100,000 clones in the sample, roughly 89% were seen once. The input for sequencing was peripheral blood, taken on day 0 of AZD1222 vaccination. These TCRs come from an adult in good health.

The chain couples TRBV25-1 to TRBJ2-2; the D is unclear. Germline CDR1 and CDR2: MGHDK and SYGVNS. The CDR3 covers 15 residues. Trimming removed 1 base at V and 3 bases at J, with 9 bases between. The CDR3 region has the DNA TGTGCCAGCAGTGAATGGGGTCCATACACCGGGGAGCTGTTTTTT. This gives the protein CASSEWGPYTGELFF.

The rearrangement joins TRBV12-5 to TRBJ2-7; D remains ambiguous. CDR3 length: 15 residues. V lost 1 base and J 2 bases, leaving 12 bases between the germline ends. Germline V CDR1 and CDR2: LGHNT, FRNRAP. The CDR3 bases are TGTGCTAGTGGTTTGGAGACCAGTGGGCCCTACGAGCAGTACTTC. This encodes CASGLETSGPYEQYF.

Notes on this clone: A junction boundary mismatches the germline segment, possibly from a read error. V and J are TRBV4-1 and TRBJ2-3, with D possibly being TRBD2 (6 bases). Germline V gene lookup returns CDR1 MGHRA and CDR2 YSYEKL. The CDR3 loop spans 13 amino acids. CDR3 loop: CASSEEPRGTQYF. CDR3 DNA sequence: TGCGCCAGCAGCGAAGAACCGCGGGGTACGCAGTATTTT.

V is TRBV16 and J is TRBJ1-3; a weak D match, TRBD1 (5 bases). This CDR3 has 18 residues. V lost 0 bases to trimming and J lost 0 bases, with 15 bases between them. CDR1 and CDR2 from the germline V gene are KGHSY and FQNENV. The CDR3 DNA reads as TGTGCCAGCAGCCAATCGGCGGCAGGGACCCCCTCTGGAAACACCATATATTTT. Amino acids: CASSQSAAGTPSGNTIYF. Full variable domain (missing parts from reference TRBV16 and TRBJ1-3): GEEVAQTPKHLVRGEGQKAKLYCAPIKGHSYVFWYQQVLKNEFKFLISFQNENVFDETGMPKERFSAKCLPNSPCSLEIQATKLEDSAVYFCASSQSAAGTPSGNTIYFGEGSWLTVV.

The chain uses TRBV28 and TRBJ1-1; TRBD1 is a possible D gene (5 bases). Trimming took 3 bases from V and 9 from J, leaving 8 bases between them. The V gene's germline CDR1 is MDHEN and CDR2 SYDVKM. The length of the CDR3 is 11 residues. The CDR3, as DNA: TGTGCCAGCAGTTTTGGGGGAAAAGCTTTCTTT. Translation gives CASSFGGKAFF. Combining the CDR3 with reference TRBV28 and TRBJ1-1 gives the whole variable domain DVKVTQSSRYLVKRTGEKVFLECVQDMDHENMFWYRQDPGLGLRLIYFSYDVKMKEKGDIPEGYSVSREKKERFSLILESASTNQTSMYLCASSFGGKAFFGQGTRLTVV.

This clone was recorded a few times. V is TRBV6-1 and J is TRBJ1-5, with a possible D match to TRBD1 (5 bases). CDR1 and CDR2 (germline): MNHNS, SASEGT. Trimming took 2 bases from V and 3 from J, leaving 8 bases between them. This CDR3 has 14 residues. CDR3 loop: CASSELGPNQPQHF. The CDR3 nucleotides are TGTGCCAGCAGTGAATTGGGACCCAATCAGCCCCAGCATTTT.

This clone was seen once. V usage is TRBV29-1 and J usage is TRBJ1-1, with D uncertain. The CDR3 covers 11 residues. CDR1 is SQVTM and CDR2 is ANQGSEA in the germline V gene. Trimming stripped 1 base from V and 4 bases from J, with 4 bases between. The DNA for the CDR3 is TGCAGCGTTGAAGGGGCCACTGAAGCTTTCTTT. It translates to CSVEGATEAFF.